This TCR beta chain was profiled in a study of blood T cell repertoires in COVID-19. Libraries were prepared by immunoSEQ multiplex PCR; TCRdb keeps only in-frame clonotypes and omits some of them. The sample has 310,000 or so clones; 86% are singletons. V gave up 2 bases and J gave up 7 bases, with 8 bases separating them. The CDR3 extends over 13 amino acids. Per the germline V gene, CDR1 is KGHDR and CDR2 is SFDVKD. The chain couples TRBV24-1 to TRBJ1-5; D gene ambiguous. This receptor was identified in a woman aged 18-29 years who had recovered from COVID-19. The sequenced sample was PBMCs or T cells enriched from blood (not recorded which). CDR3 in amino acids: CATSDYSGQPQHF. CDR3 DNA sequence: TGTGCCACCAGTGATTATTCGGGACAGCCCCAGCATTTT.